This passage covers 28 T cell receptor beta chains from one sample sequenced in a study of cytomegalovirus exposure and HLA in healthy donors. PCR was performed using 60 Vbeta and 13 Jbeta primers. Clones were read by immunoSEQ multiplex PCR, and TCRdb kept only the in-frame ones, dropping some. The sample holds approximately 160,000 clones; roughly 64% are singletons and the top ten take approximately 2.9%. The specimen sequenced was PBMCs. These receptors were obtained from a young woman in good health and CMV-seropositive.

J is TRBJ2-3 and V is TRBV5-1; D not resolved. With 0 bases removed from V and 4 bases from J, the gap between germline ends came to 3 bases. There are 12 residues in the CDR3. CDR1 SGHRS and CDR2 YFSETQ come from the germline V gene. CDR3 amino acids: CASSLAADTQYF. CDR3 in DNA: TGCGCCAGCAGCTTGGCGGCAGATACGCAGTATTTT.

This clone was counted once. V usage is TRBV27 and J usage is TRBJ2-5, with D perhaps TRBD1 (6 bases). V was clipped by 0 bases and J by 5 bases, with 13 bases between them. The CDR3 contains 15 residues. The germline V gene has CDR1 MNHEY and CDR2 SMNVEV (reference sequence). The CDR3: CASSLSGASGETQYF. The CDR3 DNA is TGTGCCAGCAGTTTATCGGGGGCCTCAGGGGAGACCCAGTACTTC.

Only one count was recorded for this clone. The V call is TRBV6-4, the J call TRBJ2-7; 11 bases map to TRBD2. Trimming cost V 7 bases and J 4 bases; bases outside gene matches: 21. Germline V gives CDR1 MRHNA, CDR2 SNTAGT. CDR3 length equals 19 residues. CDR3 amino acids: CASNFILAGVLSFWYEQYF. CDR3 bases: TGTGCCAGCAATTTTATACTAGCGGGAGTTCTATCCTTTTGGTACGAGCAGTACTTC.

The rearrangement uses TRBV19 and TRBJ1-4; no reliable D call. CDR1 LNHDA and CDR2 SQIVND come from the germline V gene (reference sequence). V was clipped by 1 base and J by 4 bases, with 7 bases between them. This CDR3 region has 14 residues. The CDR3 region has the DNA TGTGCCAGTAGTATAGGAGGGTTTAATGAAAAACTGTTTTTT. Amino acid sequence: CASSIGGFNEKLFF.

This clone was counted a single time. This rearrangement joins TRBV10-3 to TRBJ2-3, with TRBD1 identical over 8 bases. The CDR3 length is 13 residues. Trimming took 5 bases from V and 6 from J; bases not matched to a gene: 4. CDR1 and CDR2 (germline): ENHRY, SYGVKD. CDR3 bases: TGTGCCATCAGTCTGGACAGGGCCGATACGCAGTATTTT. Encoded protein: CAISLDRADTQYF.

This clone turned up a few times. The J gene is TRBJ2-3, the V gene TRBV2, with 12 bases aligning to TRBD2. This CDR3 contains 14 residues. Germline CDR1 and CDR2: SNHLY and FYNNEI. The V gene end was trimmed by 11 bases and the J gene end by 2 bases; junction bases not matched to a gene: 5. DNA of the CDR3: TGTGCCGGCGGACTAGCGGGATTCACAGATACGCAGTATTTT. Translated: CAGGLAGFTDTQYF.

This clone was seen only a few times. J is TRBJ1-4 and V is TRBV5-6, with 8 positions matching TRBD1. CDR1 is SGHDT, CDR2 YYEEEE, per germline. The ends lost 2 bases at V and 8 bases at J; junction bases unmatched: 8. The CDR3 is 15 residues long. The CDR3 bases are TGTGCCAGCAGCTTCGGACAGGGAATAGGAGAAAAACTGTTTTTT. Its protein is CASSFGQGIGEKLFF.

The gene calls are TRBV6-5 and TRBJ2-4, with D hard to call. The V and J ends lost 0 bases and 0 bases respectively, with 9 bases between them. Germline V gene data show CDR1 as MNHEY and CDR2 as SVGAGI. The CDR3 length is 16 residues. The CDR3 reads CASSYSLVLAKNIQYF. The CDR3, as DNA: TGTGCCAGCAGTTACTCGCTAGTACTAGCCAAAAACATTCAGTACTTC.

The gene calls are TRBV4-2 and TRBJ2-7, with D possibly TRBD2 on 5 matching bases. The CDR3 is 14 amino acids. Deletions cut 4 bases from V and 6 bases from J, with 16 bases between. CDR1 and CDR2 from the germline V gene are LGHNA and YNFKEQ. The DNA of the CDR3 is TGTGCCAGCAGCCCCCCGCGGCCGGCGGGCGAGCAGTACTTC. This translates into CASSPPRPAGEQYF.

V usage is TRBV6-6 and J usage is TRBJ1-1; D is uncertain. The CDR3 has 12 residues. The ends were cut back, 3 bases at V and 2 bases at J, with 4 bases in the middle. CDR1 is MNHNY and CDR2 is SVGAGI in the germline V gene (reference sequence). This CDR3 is CASSYINTEAFF. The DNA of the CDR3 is TGTGCCAGCAGTTATATCAACACTGAAGCTTTCTTT.

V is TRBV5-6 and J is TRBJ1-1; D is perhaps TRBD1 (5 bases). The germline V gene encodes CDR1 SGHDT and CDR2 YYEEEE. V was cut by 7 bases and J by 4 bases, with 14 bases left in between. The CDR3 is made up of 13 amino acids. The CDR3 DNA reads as TGTGCCAGCTCCGGAGGGGTCGGCACTGAAGCTTTCTTT. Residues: CASSGGVGTEAFF.

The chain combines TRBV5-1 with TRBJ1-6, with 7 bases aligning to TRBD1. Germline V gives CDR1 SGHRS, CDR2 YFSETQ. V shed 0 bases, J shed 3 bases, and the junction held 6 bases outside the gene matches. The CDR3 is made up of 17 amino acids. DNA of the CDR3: TGCGCCAGCAGCTTGGAGACAGGGAGTGTCTATAATTCACCCCTCCACTTT. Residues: CASSLETGSVYNSPLHF.

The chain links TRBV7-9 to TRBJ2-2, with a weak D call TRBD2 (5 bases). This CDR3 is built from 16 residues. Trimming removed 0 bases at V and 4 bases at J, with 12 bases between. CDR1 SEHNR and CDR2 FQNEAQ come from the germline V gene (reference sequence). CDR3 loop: CASSLASAEATGELFF. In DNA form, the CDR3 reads TGTGCCAGCAGCTTAGCCTCAGCGGAGGCCACCGGGGAGCTGTTTTTT.

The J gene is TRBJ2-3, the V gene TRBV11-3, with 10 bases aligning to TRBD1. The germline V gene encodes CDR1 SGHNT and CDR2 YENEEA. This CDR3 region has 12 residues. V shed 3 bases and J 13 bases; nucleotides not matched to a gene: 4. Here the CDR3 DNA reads TGTGCCAGCAGCTTCGGACAGGGGGTGAAGTATTTT. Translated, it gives CASSFGQGVKYF. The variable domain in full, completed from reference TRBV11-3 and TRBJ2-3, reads EAGVVQSPRYKIIEKKQPVAFWCNPISGHNTLYWYLQNLGQGPELLIRYENEEAVDDSQLPKDRFSAERLKGVDSTLKIQPAELGDSAVYLCASSFGQGVKYFGPGTRLTVL.

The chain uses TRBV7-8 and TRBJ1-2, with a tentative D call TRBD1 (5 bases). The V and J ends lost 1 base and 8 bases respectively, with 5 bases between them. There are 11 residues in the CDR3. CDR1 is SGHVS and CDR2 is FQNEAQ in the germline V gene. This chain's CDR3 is CASSLEGGYTF. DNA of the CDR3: TGTGCCAGCAGCTTAGAGGGGGGCTACACCTTC.

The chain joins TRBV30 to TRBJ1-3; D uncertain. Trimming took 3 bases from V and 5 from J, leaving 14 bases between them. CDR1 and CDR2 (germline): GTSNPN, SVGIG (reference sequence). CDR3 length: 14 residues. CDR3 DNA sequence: TGTGCCTGGAGGGGAACATGGAGGAGAAACACCATATATTTT. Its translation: CAWRGTWRRNTIYF.

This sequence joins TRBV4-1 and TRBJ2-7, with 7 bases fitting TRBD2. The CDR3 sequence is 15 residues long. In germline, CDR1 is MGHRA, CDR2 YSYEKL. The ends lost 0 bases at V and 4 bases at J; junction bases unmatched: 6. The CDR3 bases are TGCGCCAGCAGCCAAGATCCTAGCGGACGATACGAGCAGTACTTC. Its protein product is CASSQDPSGRYEQYF.

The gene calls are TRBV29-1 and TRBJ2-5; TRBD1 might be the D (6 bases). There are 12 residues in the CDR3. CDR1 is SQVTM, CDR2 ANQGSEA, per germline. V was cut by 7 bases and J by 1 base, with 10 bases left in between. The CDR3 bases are TGCAGCGGCGGACAGCTCCAAGAGACCCAGTACTTC. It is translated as CSGGQLQETQYF.

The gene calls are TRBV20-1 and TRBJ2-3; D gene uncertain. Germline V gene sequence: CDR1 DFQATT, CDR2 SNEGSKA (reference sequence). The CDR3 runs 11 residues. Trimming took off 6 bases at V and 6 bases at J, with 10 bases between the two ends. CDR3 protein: CSASPGDTQYF. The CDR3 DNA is TGCAGTGCCAGCCCCGGGGATACGCAGTATTTT.

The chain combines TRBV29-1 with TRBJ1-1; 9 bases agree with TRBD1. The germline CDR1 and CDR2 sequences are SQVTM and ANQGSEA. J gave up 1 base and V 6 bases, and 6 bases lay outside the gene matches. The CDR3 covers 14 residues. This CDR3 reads CSVSSTGGNTEAFF. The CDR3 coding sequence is TGCAGCGTATCCTCGACAGGGGGGAACACTGAAGCTTTCTTT.

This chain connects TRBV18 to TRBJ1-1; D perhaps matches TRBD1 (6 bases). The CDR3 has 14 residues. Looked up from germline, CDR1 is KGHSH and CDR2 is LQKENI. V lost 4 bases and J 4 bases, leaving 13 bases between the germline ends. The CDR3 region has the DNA TGTGCCAGCTCACTACAAGGACAGTTCACTGAAGCTTTCTTT. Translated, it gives CASSLQGQFTEAFF.

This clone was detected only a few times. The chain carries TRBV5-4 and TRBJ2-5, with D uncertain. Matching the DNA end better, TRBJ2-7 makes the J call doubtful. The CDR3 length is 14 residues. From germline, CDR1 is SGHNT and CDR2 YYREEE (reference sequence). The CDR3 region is CASSFPLRASEQYF. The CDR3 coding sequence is TGTGCCAGCAGCTTCCCTCTAAGAGCATCCGAGCAGTACTTC.

CDR3 region: CASKGRVIETQYF. The CDR3 DNA follows: TGTGCCAGCAAGGGCAGGGTAATCGAGACCCAGTACTTC. J is TRBJ2-5 and V is TRBV6-1, with a possible D match to TRBD1 (5 bases). The germline V gene encodes CDR1 MNHNS and CDR2 SASEGT. The CDR3 loop spans 13 amino acids. V was cut by 7 bases and J by 5 bases, with 14 bases left in between.

Here the CDR3 reads CASSAGLASNEQFF. CDR3 sequence (DNA): TGCGCCAGCAGCGCGGGACTAGCTAGCAATGAGCAGTTCTTC. The chain is built from TRBV5-1 and TRBJ2-1, with 9 bases identical to TRBD2. Per germline, CDR1 SGHRS and CDR2 YFSETQ. The CDR3 contains 14 residues. V was pared by 4 bases and J by 6 bases, with 5 bases of the junction left unmatched.

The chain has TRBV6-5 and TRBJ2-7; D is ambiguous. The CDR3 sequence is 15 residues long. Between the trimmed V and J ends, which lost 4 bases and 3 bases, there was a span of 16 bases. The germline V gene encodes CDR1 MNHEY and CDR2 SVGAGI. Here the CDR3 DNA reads TGTGCCAGCAGTTCAACCGAGAGGTCGCTCTACGAGCAGTACTTC. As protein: CASSSTERSLYEQYF.

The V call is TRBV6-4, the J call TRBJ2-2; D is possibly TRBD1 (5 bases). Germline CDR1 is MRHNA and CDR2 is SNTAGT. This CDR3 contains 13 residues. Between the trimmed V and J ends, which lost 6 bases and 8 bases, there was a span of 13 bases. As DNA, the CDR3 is TGTGCCAGCAGCAGGGATCCGGCGGGGGAGCTGTTTTTT. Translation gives CASSRDPAGELFF.

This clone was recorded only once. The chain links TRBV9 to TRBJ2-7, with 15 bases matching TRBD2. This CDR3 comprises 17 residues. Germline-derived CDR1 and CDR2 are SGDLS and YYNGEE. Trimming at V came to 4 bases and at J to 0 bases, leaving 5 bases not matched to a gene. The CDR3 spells CASSSGLAGGSSYEQYF. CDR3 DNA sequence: TGTGCCAGCAGCTCAGGACTAGCGGGGGGGAGCTCCTACGAGCAGTACTTC.

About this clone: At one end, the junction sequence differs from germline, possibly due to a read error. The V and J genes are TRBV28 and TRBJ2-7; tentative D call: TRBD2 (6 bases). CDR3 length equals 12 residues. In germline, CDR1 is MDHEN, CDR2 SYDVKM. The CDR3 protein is CASSPPRRDLNF. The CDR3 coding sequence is TGTGCCAGCAGTCCCCCGCGCCGGGACTTAAACTTC.